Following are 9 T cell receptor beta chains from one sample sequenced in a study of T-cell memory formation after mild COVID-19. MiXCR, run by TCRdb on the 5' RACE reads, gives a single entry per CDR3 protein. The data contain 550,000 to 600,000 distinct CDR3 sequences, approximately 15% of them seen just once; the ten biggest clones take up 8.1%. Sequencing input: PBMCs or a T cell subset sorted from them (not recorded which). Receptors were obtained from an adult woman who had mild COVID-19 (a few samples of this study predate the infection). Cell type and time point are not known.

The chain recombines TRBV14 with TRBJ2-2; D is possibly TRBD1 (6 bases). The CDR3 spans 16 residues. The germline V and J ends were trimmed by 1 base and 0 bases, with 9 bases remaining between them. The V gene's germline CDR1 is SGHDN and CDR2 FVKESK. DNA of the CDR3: TGTGCCAGCAGCCAAGCCAGGACAGCGAACACCGGGGAGCTGTTTTTT. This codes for CASSQARTANTGELFF.

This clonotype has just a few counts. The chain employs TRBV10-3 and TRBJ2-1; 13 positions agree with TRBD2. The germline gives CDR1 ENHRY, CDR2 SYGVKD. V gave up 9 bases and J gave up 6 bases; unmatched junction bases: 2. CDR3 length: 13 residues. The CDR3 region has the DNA TGTGCCATTCGGACTAGCGGGGGCAATGAGCAGTTCTTC. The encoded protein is CAIRTSGGNEQFF.

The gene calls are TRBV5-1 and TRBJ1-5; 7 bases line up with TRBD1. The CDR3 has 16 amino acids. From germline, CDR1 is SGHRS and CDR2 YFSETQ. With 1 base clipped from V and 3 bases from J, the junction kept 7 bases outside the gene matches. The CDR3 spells CASSLNPGTVNQPQHF. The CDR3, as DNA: TGCGCCAGCAGCTTGAATCCCGGGACAGTCAATCAGCCCCAGCATTTT.

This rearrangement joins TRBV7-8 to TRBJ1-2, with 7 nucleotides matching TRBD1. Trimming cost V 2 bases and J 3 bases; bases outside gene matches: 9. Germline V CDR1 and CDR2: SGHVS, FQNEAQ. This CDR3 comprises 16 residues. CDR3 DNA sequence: TGTGCCAGCAGCTTACTTGGCAGGGGGAGTGACTATGGCTACACCTTC. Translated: CASSLLGRGSDYGYTF. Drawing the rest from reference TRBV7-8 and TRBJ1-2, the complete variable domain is GAGVSQSPRYKVAKRGQDVALRCDPISGHVSLFWYQQALGQGPEFLTYFQNEAQLDKSGLPSDRFFAERPEGSVSTLKIQRTQQEDSAVYLCASSLLGRGSDYGYTFGSGTRLTVV.

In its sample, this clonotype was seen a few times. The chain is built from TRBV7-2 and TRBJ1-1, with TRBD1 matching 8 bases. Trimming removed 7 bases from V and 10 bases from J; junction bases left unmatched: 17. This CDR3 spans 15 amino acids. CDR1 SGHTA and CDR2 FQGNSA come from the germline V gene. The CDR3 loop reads CASNAPRGLFFGAFF. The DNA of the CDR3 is TGTGCCAGCAACGCCCCCAGGGGGCTCTTTTTTGGAGCTTTCTTT.

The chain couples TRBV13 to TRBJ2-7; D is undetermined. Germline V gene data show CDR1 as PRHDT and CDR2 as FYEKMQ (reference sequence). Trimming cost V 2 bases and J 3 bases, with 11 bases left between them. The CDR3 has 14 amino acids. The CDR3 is CASSLMVHNYEQYF. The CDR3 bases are TGTGCCAGCAGCTTAATGGTCCACAACTACGAGCAGTACTTC.

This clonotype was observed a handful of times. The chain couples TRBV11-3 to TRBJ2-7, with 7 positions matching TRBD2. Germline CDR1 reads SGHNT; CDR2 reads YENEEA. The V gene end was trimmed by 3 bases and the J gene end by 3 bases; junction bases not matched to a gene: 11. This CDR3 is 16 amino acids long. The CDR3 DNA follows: TGTGCCAGCAGCTTTCGGTCGGCGGGAGACCGCTACGAGCAGTACTTC. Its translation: CASSFRSAGDRYEQYF.

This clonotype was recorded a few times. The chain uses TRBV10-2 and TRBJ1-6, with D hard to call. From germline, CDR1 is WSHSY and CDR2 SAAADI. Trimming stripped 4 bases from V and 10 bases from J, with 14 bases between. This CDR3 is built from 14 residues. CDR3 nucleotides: TGCGCCAGCAGTGCGCAACCTGCCGACTCACCCCTCCACTTT. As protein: CASSAQPADSPLHF.

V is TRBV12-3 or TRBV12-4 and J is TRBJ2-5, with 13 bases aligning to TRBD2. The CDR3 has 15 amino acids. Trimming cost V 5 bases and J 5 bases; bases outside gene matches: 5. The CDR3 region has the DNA TGTGCCAGCAGTCCACTAGCGGGGGGGCCCGAGACCCAGTACTTC. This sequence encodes CASSPLAGGPETQYF.